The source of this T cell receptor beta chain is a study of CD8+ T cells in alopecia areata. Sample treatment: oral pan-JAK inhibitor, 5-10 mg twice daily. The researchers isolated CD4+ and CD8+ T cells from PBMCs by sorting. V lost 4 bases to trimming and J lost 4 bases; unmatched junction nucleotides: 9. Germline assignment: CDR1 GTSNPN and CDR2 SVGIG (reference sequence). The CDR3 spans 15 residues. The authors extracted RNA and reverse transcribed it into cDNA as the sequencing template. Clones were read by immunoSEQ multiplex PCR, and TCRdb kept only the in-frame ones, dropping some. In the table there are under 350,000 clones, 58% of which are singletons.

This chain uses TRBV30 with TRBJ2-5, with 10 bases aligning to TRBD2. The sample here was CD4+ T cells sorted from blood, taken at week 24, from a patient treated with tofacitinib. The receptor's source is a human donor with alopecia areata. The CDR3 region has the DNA TGTGCCTGGACCCGAGCACTAGCGGGGATAGAGACCCAGTACTTC. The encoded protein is CAWTRALAGIETQYF.